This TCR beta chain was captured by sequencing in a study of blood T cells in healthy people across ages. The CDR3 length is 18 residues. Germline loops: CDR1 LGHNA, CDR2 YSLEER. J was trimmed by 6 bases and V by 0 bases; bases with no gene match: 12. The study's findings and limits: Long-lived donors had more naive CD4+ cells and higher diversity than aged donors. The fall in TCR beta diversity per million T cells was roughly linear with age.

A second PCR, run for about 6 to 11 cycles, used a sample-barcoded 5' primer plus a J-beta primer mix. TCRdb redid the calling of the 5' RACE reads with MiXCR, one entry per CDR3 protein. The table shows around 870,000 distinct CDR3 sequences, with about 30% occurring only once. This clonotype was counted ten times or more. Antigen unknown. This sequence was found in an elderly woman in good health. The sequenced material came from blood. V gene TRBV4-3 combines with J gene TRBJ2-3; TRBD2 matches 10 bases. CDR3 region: CASSQDLRGRTSGDTQYF. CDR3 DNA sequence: TGCGCCAGCAGCCAAGACCTACGAGGGCGGACTAGCGGCGATACGCAGTATTTT.